Listed below are T cell receptor beta chains from one sample, sequenced in a study of T-cell memory formation after mild COVID-19. TCRdb processed the 5' RACE reads anew with MiXCR; each CDR3 protein has one entry. The sample contains 450,000 or so distinct CDR3 sequences, more than 20% of which appear only once. Source material: PBMCs or a T cell subset sorted from them (not recorded which). The receptors come from an adult woman who had mild COVID-19 (a few samples of this study predate the infection). Cell type and time point are not known. CDR3s include the opening cysteine and the closing phenylalanine or tryptophan. Fields, in order: J gene, CDR3 length, V gene, clone size, CDR3 protein. Some rows mark clone size as missing; the rest say once, few, many or name a class of expanded clone.

>TRBJ2-1|12|TRBV6-2/TRBV6-3|.
CASSYMSREQFF
>TRBJ2-2|17|TRBV3-1|.
CASSFNPEVTNTGELFF
>TRBJ2-1|15|TRBV11-1|few
CASSLPVIRSSEQFF
>TRBJ2-3|15|TRBV5-1|few
CASSLWWSPTDTQYF
>TRBJ2-1|14|TRBV12-3/TRBV12-4|.
CASRRGTGDNEQFF
>TRBJ2-1|15|TRBV7-9|few
CASSLSLVGYNEQFF
>TRBJ2-2|14|TRBV5-6|once
CASRGGHNTGELFF
>TRBJ2-1|18|TRBV4-2|.
CASSQGAGTSRSYNEQFF
>TRBJ2-2|15|TRBV20-1|few
CSAPKQGIATGELFF
>TRBJ2-6|15|TRBV20-1|few
CSASFGTSGANVLTF
>TRBJ2-4|15|TRBV30|.
CAWSGDRLAKNIQYF
>TRBJ2-5|14|TRBV18|.
CASSSGRGRETQYF
>TRBJ2-3|20|TRBV7-8|.
CASSIARPGLAGARTDTQYF
>TRBJ2-3|17|TRBV24-1|few
CATSDLTSGSLADTQYF
>TRBJ2-7|15|TRBV7-9|.
CASRLRTGKSYEQYF
>TRBJ2-2|14|TRBV27|many
CASSLAGYSGELFF
>TRBJ1-2|11|TRBV12-3/TRBV12-4|.
CASGRSYGYTF
>TRBJ2-1|14|TRBV24-1|.
CATSDLNRADEQFF
>TRBJ2-3|16|TRBV7-3|.
CASSFSASERTDTQYF
>TRBJ1-6|20|TRBV7-8|.
CASSDPRDRALGSYNSPLHF
>TRBJ2-1|13|TRBV7-9|few
CASTGGVYNEQFF
>TRBJ2-3|15|TRBV3-1|.
CASSQAGGGLDTQYF
>TRBJ1-1|16|TRBV5-6|few
CASSWKDRLMNTEAFF
>TRBJ1-2|14|TRBV6-2/TRBV6-3|once
CASNPGPTLYGYTF
>TRBJ1-4|13|TRBV30|few
CAQWDRNRNRLFF
>TRBJ2-7|14|TRBV15|.
CATSSRTSGIEQYF
>TRBJ2-1|13|TRBV7-9|.
CASSLRGVTEQFF
>TRBJ2-3|13|TRBV6-4|few
CASSDQRTDTQYF
>TRBJ1-2|11|TRBV12-5|.
CASGTGYGYTF
>TRBJ2-5|17|TRBV20-1|.
CSASSVLAGGRRETQYF
>TRBJ1-2|12|TRBV29-1|.
CSATGLIGGYTF
>TRBJ2-4|11|TRBV24-1|many
CATSVGQIQYF
>TRBJ2-7|16|TRBV5-1|.
CASSLVSSQLHYEQYF
>TRBJ2-3|12|TRBV19|many
CATRQSGDTQYF
>TRBJ2-1|16|TRBV12-3/TRBV12-4|many
CASSLRGGGTYNEQFF
>TRBJ2-5|14|TRBV4-3|few
CASSRGPAGETQYF
>TRBJ1-1|13|TRBV9|.
CASSPKDRARAFF
>TRBJ2-1|14|TRBV12-3/TRBV12-4|.
CASSLRGADNEQFF
>TRBJ2-2|13|TRBV24-1|.
CATDHPNTGELFF
>TRBJ2-1|15|TRBV7-2|few
CASSLAGTRGNEQFF
>TRBJ2-7|17|TRBV12-3/TRBV12-4|.
CASSLRLLAGYSYEQYF
>TRBJ2-1|17|TRBV7-6|.
CASSLSSSASSYNEQFF
>TRBJ2-5|15|TRBV5-1|.
CASSPLGAGAPTQYF
>TRBJ2-1|13|TRBV7-9|few
CASSFSGNNEQFF
>TRBJ2-3|16|TRBV7-2|few
CASSLPLAGVTDTQYF
>TRBJ2-3|12|TRBV11-2|many
CASTQSTDTQYF
>TRBJ1-1|13|TRBV12-3/TRBV12-4|.
CASSYMVGTEAFF
>TRBJ2-5|14|TRBV12-3/TRBV12-4|few
CASSLSFSEETQYF
>TRBJ1-5|16|TRBV19|.
CASSIDVGAVNQPQHF
>TRBJ1-1|14|TRBV5-1|few
CASSLDGQGSEAFF
>TRBJ2-7|15|TRBV20-1|.
CSAPDFAGDTYEQYF
>TRBJ2-1|17|TRBV9|few
CASSADGLFFIDNEQFF
>TRBJ2-7|15|TRBV2|many
CASSESPGSSYEQYF
>TRBJ2-6|15|TRBV27|.
CASTSLGSGANVLTF